This entry is about one TCR beta chain. The data derive from a study of blood T cells in healthy people across ages. It was with a sample-barcoded 5' primer and a J-beta primer mix that a second PCR of roughly 6 to 11 cycles was run. Each cDNA molecule received a tag from a template-switch adaptor that had 12 random nucleotides. One entry per CDR3 protein, called by TCRdb with MiXCR from the 5' RACE reads. The sample holds hundreds of thousands of distinct CDR3 sequences, around a quarter seen once. V was pared by 3 bases and J by 2 bases, with 13 bases between. Germline V lookup: CDR1 MGHRA, CDR2 YSYEKL. The CDR3 runs to 15 residues. These data are also associated with another study on T cells of mothers and their children. This second report adds: The whole RNA yield was converted to cDNA, approximately 1.4 ug per 15 ul. Sample barcodes and 2-4 random nucleotides came from the second PCR's M1S primer.

This clonotype was sampled from a boy aged 5-17 years in good health. Sequenced input: blood. The rearrangement links TRBV4-1 to TRBJ2-5; D is possibly TRBD1 (5 bases). The DNA of the CDR3 is TGCGCCAGCAGCCAGAGATGTGGGGCTCAAGAGACCCAGTACTTC. Its protein product is CASSQRCGAQETQYF.